These 27 T cell receptor beta chains share one sample of origin, sequenced in a study of T cell responses to AZD1222 COVID-19 vaccine. The repertoire was sequenced with immunoSEQ multiplex PCR; TCRdb's copy has only in-frame clones and lacks some. The sample includes some 130,000 clones, 75% to 90% of them seen just once. Specimen: peripheral blood, collected on day 0 of AZD1222 vaccination. The origin of the receptors is an adult in good health.

The CDR3 DNA sequence: TGTGCCAGCAGCTTGTTGAACTTGGGCTCCTACGAGCAGTACTTC. Its translation is CASSLLNLGSYEQYF. The V call is TRBV5-4, the J call TRBJ2-7; D gene ambiguous. The CDR3 runs to 15 residues. Between the trimmed V and J ends, which lost 1 base and 0 bases, there was a span of 11 bases. CDR1 is SGHNT, CDR2 YYREEE, per germline (reference sequence).

The V gene is TRBV6-5, the J gene TRBJ1-1, with D hard to call. V dropped 6 bases and J dropped 1 base, with 9 bases sitting between them. Per the germline V gene, CDR1 is MNHEY and CDR2 is SVGAGI. The CDR3 has 13 amino acids. Written as DNA, the CDR3 is TGTGCCAGCAGAACAAGGCCGAACACTGAAGCTTTCTTT. As protein: CASRTRPNTEAFF.

This clone was detected only once. The CDR3 loop reads CSASNRADYGYTF. As DNA, the CDR3 is TGCAGTGCTAGTAACAGGGCTGACTATGGCTACACCTTC. The chain has TRBV20-1 and TRBJ1-2, with D maybe TRBD1 (6 bases). V was shortened by 3 bases and J by 3 bases, with 11 bases between the two germline ends. The CDR3 has 13 amino acids. Germline V gene sequence: CDR1 DFQATT, CDR2 SNEGSKA (reference sequence).

This clone was picked up a small number of times. A read error may account for a junction end that differs from germline. J is TRBJ1-2 and V is TRBV6-8, with 8 bases lining up with TRBD1. Germline lookup yields CDR1 MNHGY and CDR2 SAAAGT. The CDR3 has 18 residues. The CDR3 coding sequence is TGTGCCAGCAGGTACTACAGGGGGGGCAGCACTAAAGGGTATGGCTACACCTTC. Translation gives CASRYYRGGSTKGYGYTF.

This clone was observed a handful of times. The rearrangement joins TRBV5-1 to TRBJ1-2, with D perhaps TRBD1 (5 bases). Deletions cut 2 bases from V and 6 bases from J, with 20 bases between. Germline CDR1 SGHRS, CDR2 YFSETQ. CDR3 size: 16 residues. CDR3 coding DNA: TGCGCCAGCAGCTTTCGTGGGGCGGGAGGTGGAGATGGCTACACCTTC. Translated, it gives CASSFRGAGGGDGYTF.

This chain links TRBV5-1 with TRBJ2-2; D ambiguous. Germline V gives CDR1 SGHRS, CDR2 YFSETQ. The CDR3 totals 14 residues. V was clipped by 4 bases and J by 1 base, with 8 bases between them. Written as DNA, the CDR3 is TGCGCCAGCAGCCCCGTATTGAACACCGGGGAGCTGTTTTTT. Its translation is CASSPVLNTGELFF.

This chain connects TRBV30 to TRBJ1-2; 7 nucleotides line up with TRBD1. V was pared by 0 bases and J by 2 bases, with 6 bases of the junction left unmatched. The germline V gene encodes CDR1 GTSNPN and CDR2 SVGIG (reference sequence). This CDR3 is 15 amino acids long. CDR3 loop: CAWSVGGGSNYGYTF. CDR3 in DNA: TGTGCCTGGAGTGTAGGGGGCGGTTCGAACTATGGCTACACCTTC.

The chain has TRBV19 and TRBJ2-1; 7 bases are a match to TRBD2. There are 15 residues in the CDR3. V trimming: 1 base; J trimming: 6 bases; junction bases outside the gene matches: 6. The germline V gene has CDR1 LNHDA and CDR2 SQIVND (reference sequence). CDR3 nucleotide sequence: TGTGCCAGTAGTATAGTTCCGGGAGGAATCAATGAGCAGTTCTTC. Translating it yields CASSIVPGGINEQFF. Full variable domain (rest looked up from reference TRBV19 and TRBJ2-1): DGGITQSPKYLFRKEGQNVTLSCEQNLNHDAMYWYRQDPGQGLRLIYYSQIVNDFQKGDIAEGYSVSREKKESFPLTVTSAQKNPTAFYLCASSIVPGGINEQFFGPGTRLTVL.

V is TRBV14 and J is TRBJ1-2; D is perhaps TRBD1 (6 bases). Germline CDR1 and CDR2: SGHDN and FVKESK. With 1 base removed from V and 7 bases from J, the gap between germline ends came to 13 bases. CDR3 size: 14 residues. The CDR3: CASSQVSMGAGYTF. Written as DNA, the CDR3 is TGTGCCAGCAGCCAAGTTTCTATGGGGGCTGGCTACACCTTC.

The chain recombines TRBV18 with TRBJ1-2; 9 positions match TRBD1. V dropped 6 bases and J dropped 2; count of bases not matched to a gene: 7. The CDR3 runs to 15 residues. Germline CDR1 KGHSH, CDR2 LQKENI. CDR3 in amino acids: CASSYDRGRNYGYTF. In nucleotides, the CDR3 is TGTGCCAGCTCGTATGACAGGGGGAGAAACTATGGCTACACCTTC.

The V gene is TRBV7-2, the J gene TRBJ1-5; possibly TRBD1 for D (6 bases). The CDR3 length is 14 residues. Per the germline V gene, CDR1 is SGHTA and CDR2 is FQGNSA. Trimming removed 4 bases from V and 4 bases from J, with 11 bases in between. CDR3 residues: CASSSGQSNQPQHF. In DNA form, the CDR3 reads TGTGCCAGCAGCTCCGGACAGAGTAATCAGCCCCAGCATTTT.

As DNA, the CDR3 is TGTGCCAGCAGCACCGGACAGGGCCTCACCGGGGAGCTGTTTTTT. Translating it yields CASSTGQGLTGELFF. The chain carries TRBV5-4 and TRBJ2-2, with 8 bases matching TRBD1. CDR1 and CDR2 from the germline V gene are SGHNT and YYREEE (reference sequence). The trim removed 4 bases at V and 4 bases at J, leaving 6 bases unmatched. The CDR3 spans 15 residues.

The chain carries TRBV7-8 and TRBJ1-2; D is uncertain. V gave up 4 bases and J gave up 1 base, with 16 bases separating them. CDR3 length equals 16 residues. Germline CDR1 reads SGHVS; CDR2 reads FQNEAQ. The CDR3 here is CASSWRRTVGNYGYTF. Written as DNA, the CDR3 is TGTGCCAGCAGCTGGAGAAGGACGGTTGGTAACTATGGCTACACCTTC.

The chain has TRBV10-3 and TRBJ2-3; D might be TRBD1 (6 bases). The CDR3 covers 16 residues. V was clipped by 0 bases and J by 1 base, with 11 bases between them. Germline loops: CDR1 ENHRY, CDR2 SYGVKD. DNA of the CDR3: TGTGCCATCAGTGAGTCGGGGGCCCGGGGCACAGATACGCAGTATTTT. Translating it yields CAISESGARGTDTQYF.

This clone was counted a single time. This chain uses TRBV4-1 with TRBJ2-1, with 7 bases aligning to TRBD1. Trimming cost V 3 bases and J 7 bases; bases outside gene matches: 9. The CDR3 is 15 amino acids. Germline V gives CDR1 MGHRA, CDR2 YSYEKL. CDR3 protein: CASSQGPGGLNEQFF. The CDR3 DNA sequence: TGCGCCAGCAGCCAGGGCCCAGGGGGATTGAATGAGCAGTTCTTC.

The CDR3 DNA is TGTGCCAGCAGTCACACCGGGACTACGCAGTATTTT. It yields the protein CASSHTGTTQYF. The chain recombines TRBV7-3 with TRBJ2-3; D is tentatively TRBD1 or TRBD2 (5 bases each). The V end was cut by 6 bases, the J end by 8 bases, with 12 bases between. This CDR3 region has 12 residues. Germline V gives CDR1 SGHTA, CDR2 FQGTGA.

This clone has a handful of counts. The chain links TRBV5-6 to TRBJ1-6; unclear D gene. V lost 2 bases to trimming and J lost 0 bases, with 15 bases between them. Germline V CDR1 and CDR2: SGHDT, YYEEEE. The CDR3 extends over 18 amino acids. CDR3 sequence: CASSFRTSRSSYNSPLHF. CDR3 nucleotides: TGTGCCAGCAGCTTCCGGACTTCGAGGAGCTCCTATAATTCACCCCTCCACTTT.

The chain combines TRBV5-6 with TRBJ2-2; perhaps TRBD2 as D (5 bases). V was cut by 7 bases and J by 7 bases, with 14 bases left in between. The CDR3 spans 13 residues. Germline CDR1 SGHDT, CDR2 YYEEEE. The CDR3, as DNA: TGTGCCAGCCGCTATACTAGGATCGGGGAGCTGTTTTTT. It codes for CASRYTRIGELFF.

The V and J genes are TRBV19 and TRBJ1-2, with D unresolved. This CDR3 contains 15 residues. Germline values: CDR1 LNHDA, CDR2 SQIVND (reference sequence). Trimming left V 3 bases short and J 4 bases short, with 15 bases between. The CDR3 sequence: CASSISSPGPYGYTF. CDR3 DNA: TGTGCCAGTAGTATTAGTAGCCCAGGCCCCTATGGCTACACCTTC. Together with reference TRBV19 and TRBJ1-2, the CDR3 gives the full variable domain: DGGITQSPKYLFRKEGQNVTLSCEQNLNHDAMYWYRQDPGQGLRLIYYSQIVNDFQKGDIAEGYSVSREKKESFPLTVTSAQKNPTAFYLCASSISSPGPYGYTFGSGTRLTVV.

The chain is built from TRBV4-1 and TRBJ1-3; no clear D. The germline V gene has CDR1 MGHRA and CDR2 YSYEKL. There are 18 residues in the CDR3. With 1 base removed from V and 0 bases from J, the gap between germline ends came to 16 bases. DNA of the CDR3: TGCGCCAGCAGCCAAGGGATTCTGCGAAGATACTCTGGAAACACCATATATTTT. Residues: CASSQGILRRYSGNTIYF.

V usage is TRBV21-1 and J usage is TRBJ1-5; the DNA was not compared with TRBD1, the D call given in the table. TRBV21-1 is a pseudogene locus. The CDR3 is 15 residues long. The CDR3 is CASAYRDGGNQPQHF. The CDR3 coding sequence is TGTGCCAGCGCCTACAGGGATGGCGGCAATCAGCCCCAGCATTTT.

This clone appeared a few times. The rearrangement links TRBV6-1 to TRBJ1-1; no reliable D call. CDR1 and CDR2 (germline): MNHNS, SASEGT. With 1 base removed from V and 2 bases from J, the gap between germline ends came to 5 bases. The CDR3 is 13 amino acids. The CDR3 region is CASSEEVNTEAFF. Here the CDR3 DNA reads TGTGCCAGCAGTGAAGAAGTTAACACTGAAGCTTTCTTT.

This chain connects TRBV11-3 to TRBJ2-1; the match to TRBD1 covers 9 bases. V was clipped by 7 bases and J by 2 bases; unmatched bases: 6. This CDR3 spans 15 amino acids. CDR1 SGHNT and CDR2 YENEEA come from the germline V gene. The CDR3 loop is CASTPGTGTYNEQFF. The CDR3, as DNA: TGTGCCAGCACCCCCGGGACAGGGACCTACAATGAGCAGTTCTTC. The full variable domain, its missing parts supplied by reference TRBV11-3 and TRBJ2-1, is EAGVVQSPRYKIIEKKQPVAFWCNPISGHNTLYWYLQNLGQGPELLIRYENEEAVDDSQLPKDRFSAERLKGVDSTLKIQPAELGDSAVYLCASTPGTGTYNEQFFGPGTRLTVL.

This clone was detected only a few times. V usage is TRBV9 and J usage is TRBJ2-3, with TRBD1 identical over 10 bases. Germline CDR1 reads SGDLS; CDR2 reads YYNGEE. The CDR3 loop spans 15 amino acids. With V trimmed by 1 base and J by 6 bases, 5 bases remained unmatched. CDR3 in amino acids: CASSVRDRGMDTQYF. The CDR3 DNA reads as TGTGCCAGCAGCGTAAGGGACAGGGGAATGGATACGCAGTATTTT.

V and J are TRBV4-1 and TRBJ2-7; D is perhaps TRBD2 (6 bases). The CDR3 totals 14 residues. Trimming shortened V by 5 bases and J by 2 bases, and 13 bases separated the two germline ends. Per the germline V gene, CDR1 is MGHRA and CDR2 is YSYEKL. CDR3: CASSYREPPYEQYF. As DNA, the CDR3 is TGCGCCAGCAGCTATCGGGAGCCGCCCTACGAGCAGTACTTC.

This clone was counted only a few times. This chain joins TRBV9 and TRBJ1-6; D unresolved. This CDR3 contains 14 residues. Trimming took 0 bases from V and 7 from J, leaving 8 bases between them. Germline V CDR1 and CDR2: SGDLS, YYNGEE. The CDR3 DNA follows: TGTGCCAGCAGCGTAGCTCCAAAGAATTCACCCCTCCACTTT. It yields the protein CASSVAPKNSPLHF.

This clone has just one count. V is TRBV6-2 or TRBV6-3 and J is TRBJ2-5; possible D gene TRBD2, 6 bases. This CDR3 is 14 amino acids long. Germline V gives CDR1 MNHEY, CDR2 SVGEGT. V lost 1 base and J 2 bases, leaving 8 bases between the germline ends. CDR3 sequence: CASSYWGLQETQYF. The CDR3 DNA is TGTGCCAGCAGTTACTGGGGACTTCAAGAGACCCAGTACTTC.